This paragraph covers one TCR beta chain sequence. Its antigen is undetermined. CDR3 length: 12 amino acids. Per germline, CDR1 SGHRS and CDR2 YFSETQ. V was cut by 4 bases and J by 2 bases, with 3 bases left in between. Unstimulated naive, memory, effector memory and TEMRA subsets underwent sequencing in a few donor pairs. The data were taken from a study of siplizumab effects on memory and regulatory T cells. Study conclusions and caveats: Treg origin accounted for an average of around 67% of mappable alloreactive CD4+ clones with siplizumab and roughly 25% in controls.

Sequencing used immunoSEQ multiplex PCR; TCRdb keeps in-frame clones, though not all of them. The table has about 52,000 clones, about 97% seen once. This clonotype was sampled from a human donor in good health. Sequencing was performed on naive CD4+ T cells sorted from blood. V usage is TRBV5-1 and J usage is TRBJ2-2; D is unresolved. The CDR3 DNA follows: TGCGCCAGCAGCCGAAACACCGGGGAGCTGTTTTTT. As protein: CASSRNTGELFF.